The 17 T cell receptor beta chains given below trace back to one sample, sequenced in a study of T cell clonality in common variable immunodeficiency (dated by TCRdb to between 2014 and 2017). The library was made by the immunoSEQ multiplex PCR assay. Not all clones reach the TCRdb copy of this immuneACCESS table, which keeps in-frame sequences only. Checked studies attribute under half of the gap to unresolved V genes and leave the rest unexplained. Here the sample lists approximately 34,000 clones, none seen once only. The leading ten clones occupy around 0.87% of the sample. The specimen was peripheral blood mononuclear cells. The receptors were sampled from a person aged 18 to 75 in good health.

Ten or more counts support this clone. CDR3 amino acids: CASTFLGGFSPLHF. CDR3 bases read: TGTGCCAGCACCTTCTTGGGGGGGTTCTCACCC. This chain links TRBV7-2 with TRBJ1-6; D possibly corresponds to TRBD1 (5 bases). The read gets to within 3 residues of the CDR3 end, and the germline J gene fills in the rest. CDR3 length: 14 amino acids. The germline V and J ends were trimmed by 7 bases and 10 bases, with 17 bases remaining between them. Germline V CDR1 and CDR2: SGHTA, FQGNSA.

This clone was seen repeatedly, ten times or more. The read stops 3 residues short of the end of the CDR3; the missing end is completed from the germline J gene. The V and J genes are TRBV7-9 and TRBJ2-7; D remains ambiguous. The V gene lost 3 bases and the J gene lost 4 bases, with 4 bases spanning the gap. There are 11 residues in the CDR3. Germline V gene lookup returns CDR1 SEHNR and CDR2 FQNEAQ (reference sequence). The covered CDR3 bases are TGTGCCAGCAGCTTCAATTACGAG. Its protein is CASSFNYE. The full-length CDR3 reads as CASSFNYEQYF.

This clone was counted ten times or more. The read stops 3 residues short of the end of the CDR3; the missing end is completed from the germline J gene. The chain is built from TRBV20-1 and TRBJ2-1; a weak D match, TRBD2 (6 bases). This CDR3 has 13 residues. Deletions cut 4 bases from V and 1 base from J, with 8 bases between. Looked up from germline, CDR1 is DFQATT and CDR2 is SNEGSKA (reference sequence). Incomplete CDR3 DNA: TGCAGTGCTAAGCGGGCGTCCTACAATGAG. This sequence encodes CSAKRASYNE. The CDR3 reads in full as CSAKRASYNEQFF.

This clone was observed many times. The read ends 3 residues shy of where the CDR3 ends; the end is completed using the germline J gene. This chain connects TRBV20-1 to TRBJ2-5; 7 positions agree with TRBD2. Germline CDR1 is DFQATT and CDR2 is SNEGSKA (reference sequence). The trim removed 4 bases at V and 5 bases at J, leaving 10 bases unmatched. This CDR3 spans 14 amino acids. The CDR3 sequence is CSAISGLLGETQYF. Partial CDR3 DNA: TGCAGTGCTATCTCGGGACTACTGGGTGAGACC.

This clone was seen at least ten times. The missing CDR3 end, 3 residues past where the read stops, is filled in from the germline J gene. The chain uses TRBV4-2 and TRBJ2-7; D gene ambiguous. The CDR3 covers 15 residues. The V and J ends lost 0 bases and 4 bases respectively, with 13 bases between them. The germline V gene encodes CDR1 LGHNA and CDR2 YNFKEQ. The CDR3 DNA, read in part, is TGTGCCAGCAGCCAAGATCCCGAGCTCGAATACGAG. Translating gives CASSQDPELEYE. The complete CDR3 sequence is CASSQDPELEYEQYF.

About this clone itself: Read sequence stops 3 residues before the CDR3 end, and the germline J gene provides the missing end. The chain links TRBV6-1 to TRBJ1-2; a possible D gene is TRBD1 (6 bases). CDR1 and CDR2 from the germline V gene are MNHNS and SASEGT. The CDR3 spans 16 residues. The CDR3 region is CASSESGGTSTDTYTF. CDR3 DNA, as far as it was read: TGTGCCAGCAGTGAGAGCGGGGGCACGAGCACAGATACC.

This clone has at least ten counts. The read falls 3 residues short of the CDR3 end, and the missing part is taken from the germline J gene. The genes are TRBV10-2 and TRBJ2-1, with 9 positions matching TRBD1. This CDR3 region has 15 residues. Germline trimming cut 3 bases from V and 9 bases from J; bases unmatched to any gene: 9. CDR1 and CDR2 from the germline V gene are WSHSY and SAAADI. CDR3 sequence reads: CASSEAGTGLGEQFF. CDR3 DNA (partial): TGCGCCAGCAGTGAAGCCGGGACAGGGTTGGGTGAG.

Many counts were recorded for this clone. From the germline J gene comes the end of the CDR3, since the read stops 3 residues before it. The rearrangement uses TRBV30 and TRBJ2-4, with D perhaps matching TRBD2 (6 bases). From germline, CDR1 is GTSNPN and CDR2 SVGIG (reference sequence). V was clipped by 0 bases and J by 1 base, with 13 bases between them. The CDR3 spans 16 residues. Partial CDR3 DNA: TGTGCCTGGAGTGTACGGGGGTTGATTGCCAAAAACATT. It specifies CAWSVRGLIAKNI. The whole CDR3 reads CAWSVRGLIAKNIQYF.

This clone was recorded many times. The CDR3 end is not reached by the read, which stops 3 residues before it; the germline J gene fills it in. This chain joins TRBV10-3 and TRBJ1-1; D is unresolved. Germline-derived CDR1 and CDR2 are ENHRY and SYGVKD. Trimming took 8 bases from V and 0 from J, leaving 10 bases between them. CDR3 length: 13 residues. The CDR3 region is CAICGTLNTEAFF. The CDR3 bases that were read are TGTGCCATCTGCGGTACTCTGAACACTGAA.

There are many counts of this clone. The CDR3 is cut off 3 residues early in the read; its end comes from the germline J gene. The V gene is TRBV18, the J gene TRBJ2-7, with D possibly TRBD2 on 6 matching bases. V lost 0 bases, J lost 1 base, and 10 bases lay in between. Germline CDR1 and CDR2: KGHSH and LQKENI. The CDR3 totals 15 residues. CDR3 sequence: CASSPPAGTSYEQYF. The DNA read from the CDR3 is TGTGCCAGCTCACCACCGGCCGGGACTTCCTACGAG.

This clone was seen repeatedly, ten times or more. The read ends 3 residues before the CDR3 terminus; that terminus is restored from the germline J gene. The rearrangement links TRBV6-2 or TRBV6-3 to TRBJ2-1; the D gene is possibly TRBD1 (5 bases). The CDR3 is made up of 17 amino acids. The ends were cut back, 2 bases at V and 5 bases at J, with 19 bases in the middle. Germline values: CDR1 MNHEY, CDR2 SVGEGT. CDR3 region: CASSYVLSNTGHNEQFF. Partial CDR3 DNA: TGTGCCAGCAGTTACGTCTTATCTAATACAGGACACAATGAG.

Many counts were recorded for this clone. The CDR3 goes on 3 residues after the read ends, and that part is filled in from the germline J gene. The V gene is TRBV5-6, the J gene TRBJ1-2; TRBD1 might be the D (6 bases). This CDR3 has 15 amino acids. From germline, CDR1 is SGHDT and CDR2 YYEEEE. Trimming removed 4 bases at V and 4 bases at J, with 17 bases between. The CDR3 here is CASSPGGGAGYGYTF. CDR3 DNA, as far as it was read: TGTGCCAGCAGCCCCGGTGGGGGGGCTGGCTATGGC. The whole variable domain, filled in from reference TRBV5-6 and TRBJ1-2, reads DAGVTQSPTHLIKTRGQQVTLRCSPKSGHDTVSWYQQALGQGPQFIFQYYEEEERQRGNFPDRFSGHQFPNYSSELNVNALLLGDSALYLCASSPGGGAGYGYTFGSGTRLTVV.

This clone came up a few times. The observed sequence ends 3 residues before the CDR3 terminus, with the missing tail filled in from the germline J gene. The chain couples TRBV6-2 or TRBV6-3 to TRBJ1-5; 9 positions agree with TRBD1. V shed 7 bases and J 5 bases; nucleotides not matched to a gene: 3. Germline V gene sequence: CDR1 MNHEY, CDR2 SVGEGT. The CDR3 covers 13 residues. The sequenced part of the CDR3 DNA is TGTGCCAGCACCCGACAGGGGGATCAGCCC. Translated: CASTRQGDQP. The complete CDR3 protein is CASTRQGDQPQHF.

This clone was recorded at least ten times. With the read ending 3 residues before the CDR3 end, the germline J gene is used to fill in that end. The chain carries TRBV2 and TRBJ2-5; TRBD1 is a possible D gene (6 bases). CDR1 and CDR2 from the germline V gene are SNHLY and FYNNEI. V lost 3 bases and J 5 bases, leaving 13 bases between the germline ends. The CDR3 sequence is 14 residues long. The sequenced CDR3 bases are TGTGCCAGCAGTGAGTTGGGGGCTCGGGAGACC. Its protein product is CASSELGARET. The full CDR3 reads CASSELGARETQYF.

This clone was seen many times. The DNA ends 3 residues before the CDR3 does, and the rest of the CDR3 is filled in from the germline J gene. V and J are TRBV7-9 and TRBJ1-1, with TRBD1 identical over 7 bases. This CDR3 has 12 amino acids. V trimming: 4 bases; J trimming: 6 bases; junction bases outside the gene matches: 2. CDR1 SEHNR and CDR2 FQNEAQ come from the germline V gene (reference sequence). This chain's CDR3 is CASSWTGSEAFF. The sequenced CDR3 bases are TGTGCCAGCAGCTGGACAGGATCTGAA.

This clone was picked up many times. The DNA ends 3 residues before the CDR3 does, and the rest of the CDR3 is filled in from the germline J gene. This chain connects TRBV14 to TRBJ2-7, with D perhaps TRBD1 (5 bases). Trimming removed 2 bases from V and 5 bases from J, with 13 bases in between. CDR1 is SGHDN, CDR2 FVKESK, per germline. This CDR3 is 14 amino acids long. CDR3 DNA (partial): TGTGCCAGCAGCCAACCTAAGGGGTTAGACGAG. It yields the protein CASSQPKGLDE. The complete CDR3 protein is CASSQPKGLDEQYF.

This clone has at least ten counts. The observed sequence ends 3 residues before the CDR3 terminus, with the missing tail filled in from the germline J gene. V gene TRBV19 combines with J gene TRBJ1-2; 11 bases are shared with TRBD1. The CDR3 loop spans 19 amino acids. The germline V gene encodes CDR1 LNHDA and CDR2 SQIVND (reference sequence). J gave up 4 bases and V 6 bases, and 19 bases lay outside the gene matches. This CDR3 is CASSLSPDRGPFPLYGYTF. The part of the CDR3 DNA that was read is TGTGCCAGTAGCCTTTCCCCGGACAGGGGGCCCTTTCCCCTCTATGGC.